This passage covers 14 T cell receptor beta chains from one sample sequenced in a study of T cell responses to AZD1222 COVID-19 vaccine. The assay was immunoSEQ multiplex PCR, and TCRdb's table has in-frame clones only and misses some. The sample yields approximately 190,000 clones, about 94% seen once. The material was peripheral blood, obtained on day 0 of AZD1222 vaccination. These receptors came from an adult in good health.

The chain joins TRBV19 to TRBJ1-5; D not resolved. V lost 7 bases, J lost 0 bases, and 16 bases lay in between. In germline, CDR1 is LNHDA, CDR2 SQIVND (reference sequence). This CDR3 region has 16 residues. CDR3 sequence: CASTALGGISNQPQHF. The DNA of the CDR3 is TGTGCCAGTACCGCCTTGGGAGGGATTAGCAATCAGCCCCAGCATTTT. Full variable domain (remainder filled in from reference TRBV19 and TRBJ1-5): DGGITQSPKYLFRKEGQNVTLSCEQNLNHDAMYWYRQDPGQGLRLIYYSQIVNDFQKGDIAEGYSVSREKKESFPLTVTSAQKNPTAFYLCASTALGGISNQPQHFGDGTRLSIL.

The chain carries TRBV6-1 and TRBJ2-5, with 7 nucleotides matching TRBD1. Germline CDR1 and CDR2: MNHNS and SASEGT. Unmatched junction bases numbered 9, after V lost 0 bases and J lost 5 bases. The CDR3 totals 16 residues. In DNA, the CDR3 is TGTGCCAGCAGTGAAGCAGCACGAGGGGGCTGGGAGACCCAGTACTTC. It codes for CASSEAARGGWETQYF.

The V and J genes are TRBV9 and TRBJ2-4, with 10 positions matching TRBD1. The CDR3 has 14 residues. Germline V gene data show CDR1 as SGDLS and CDR2 as YYNGEE. V lost 4 bases and J lost 11; bases outside the gene matches: 9. The CDR3 loop reads CASSKGQGDGFQYF. The CDR3 DNA sequence: TGTGCCAGCAGCAAAGGACAGGGGGACGGTTTTCAGTACTTC.

This clone was seen a single time. The chain has TRBV5-6 and TRBJ2-5; TRBD1 matches 9 bases. Germline V gives CDR1 SGHDT, CDR2 YYEEEE. CDR3 length equals 15 residues. With V trimmed by 8 bases and J by 5 bases, 13 bases remained unmatched. The CDR3 spells CASSEPNRGHETQYF. The CDR3 DNA sequence: TGTGCCAGTTCAGAACCAAACAGGGGGCACGAGACCCAGTACTTC.

This rearrangement joins TRBV6-5 to TRBJ1-4, with D hard to call. Trimming left V 0 bases short and J 7 bases short, with 12 bases between. CDR3 length: 15 amino acids. The V gene's germline CDR1 is MNHEY and CDR2 SVGAGI. The CDR3 bases are TGTGCCAGCAGTTACTCGGAGGGCCCAGGTGAAAAACTGTTTTTT. It yields the protein CASSYSEGPGEKLFF.

The chain links TRBV12-3 or TRBV12-4 to TRBJ2-7, with no clear D. Trimming removed 1 base from V and 1 base from J, with 5 bases in between. This CDR3 is built from 13 residues. As DNA, the CDR3 is TGTGCCAGCAGTTTAGAAAGTTCCTACGAGCAGTACTTC. It specifies CASSLESSYEQYF.

The chain employs TRBV6-5 and TRBJ1-3; the match to TRBD1 covers 7 bases. The germline V gene has CDR1 MNHEY and CDR2 SVGAGI. The CDR3 extends over 16 amino acids. V was clipped by 4 bases and J by 0 bases; unmatched bases: 6. Here the CDR3 DNA reads TGTGCCAGCAGTTTACAGGGGTCACTCTCTGGAAACACCATATATTTT. It yields the protein CASSLQGSLSGNTIYF.

This chain uses TRBV30 with TRBJ2-1; TRBD2 matches 14 bases. The CDR3 is made up of 14 amino acids. After removal of 1 base from V and 8 bases from J, the junction contained 1 base not matched to a gene. Germline V gene lookup returns CDR1 GTSNPN and CDR2 SVGIG (reference sequence). The CDR3 DNA reads TGTGCCTGGAGTGGACTAGCGGGAGGGTATGAGCAGTTCTTC. It encodes CAWSGLAGGYEQFF.

The chain has TRBV28 and TRBJ1-4, with a weak D call TRBD1 (5 bases). The germline V gene has CDR1 MDHEN and CDR2 SYDVKM. CDR3 length: 15 residues. V was pared by 3 bases and J by 4 bases, with 12 bases between. CDR3 DNA: TGTGCCAGCAGTTTCTCGGGGACGGGTAATGAAAAACTGTTTTTT. It is translated as CASSFSGTGNEKLFF. Looking up the rest from reference TRBV28 and TRBJ1-4 gives the full variable domain: DVKVTQSSRYLVKRTGEKVFLECVQDMDHENMFWYRQDPGLGLRLIYFSYDVKMKEKGDIPEGYSVSREKKERFSLILESASTNQTSMYLCASSFSGTGNEKLFFGSGTQLSVL.

V is TRBV5-6 and J is TRBJ2-5, with D perhaps assigned TRBD1 or TRBD2 (5 bases each). Trimming took 7 bases from V and 7 from J, leaving 14 bases between them. Germline V CDR1 and CDR2: SGHDT, YYEEEE. This CDR3 has 12 residues. In nucleotides, the CDR3 is TGTGCCAGCTCACCTGGGGGTGGGACCCAGTACTTC. This sequence encodes CASSPGGGTQYF. The complete variable domain, with remaining parts taken from reference TRBV5-6 and TRBJ2-5, reads DAGVTQSPTHLIKTRGQQVTLRCSPKSGHDTVSWYQQALGQGPQFIFQYYEEEERQRGNFPDRFSGHQFPNYSSELNVNALLLGDSALYLCASSPGGGTQYFGPGTRLLVL.

V and J are TRBV15 and TRBJ2-1; 8 positions agree with TRBD1. Germline CDR1 reads LNHNV; CDR2 reads YYDKDF (reference sequence). Losses at the gene ends were 3 bases for V and 15 bases for J; bases not matched to a gene: 7. The CDR3 has 12 residues. The CDR3 coding sequence is TGTGCCACCAGCAGGGACGGACAGGGACGGTTCTTC. Translating it yields CATSRDGQGRFF.

This chain joins TRBV7-3 and TRBJ2-2; D not certain. The CDR3 covers 12 residues. The germline CDR1 and CDR2 sequences are SGHTA and FQGTGA. Trimming shortened V by 5 bases and J by 5 bases, and 6 bases separated the two germline ends. The CDR3 region has the DNA TGTGCCAGCAGCCAACCGACCGGGGAGCTGTTTTTT. Translation: CASSQPTGELFF.

The chain couples TRBV5-1 to TRBJ2-7, with 15 bases matching TRBD2. V lost 3 bases, J lost 6 bases, and 13 bases stayed unmatched. The germline CDR1 and CDR2 sequences are SGHRS and YFSETQ. The CDR3 has 18 residues. Here the CDR3 reads CASSYRAPGLAGGFEQYF. The CDR3 DNA sequence: TGCGCCAGCAGCTACAGGGCCCCCGGACTAGCGGGAGGGTTCGAGCAGTACTTC.

J is TRBJ1-5 and V is TRBV6-2 or TRBV6-3, with D perhaps TRBD1 (5 bases). CDR1 MNHEY and CDR2 SVGEGT come from the germline V gene. V was clipped by 2 bases and J by 6 bases, with 20 bases between them. The CDR3 covers 17 residues. CDR3 in DNA: TGTGCCAGCAGTTACGGGAGGGGAGGCGGGCTCGGTCAGCCCCAGCATTTT. As protein: CASSYGRGGGLGQPQHF.